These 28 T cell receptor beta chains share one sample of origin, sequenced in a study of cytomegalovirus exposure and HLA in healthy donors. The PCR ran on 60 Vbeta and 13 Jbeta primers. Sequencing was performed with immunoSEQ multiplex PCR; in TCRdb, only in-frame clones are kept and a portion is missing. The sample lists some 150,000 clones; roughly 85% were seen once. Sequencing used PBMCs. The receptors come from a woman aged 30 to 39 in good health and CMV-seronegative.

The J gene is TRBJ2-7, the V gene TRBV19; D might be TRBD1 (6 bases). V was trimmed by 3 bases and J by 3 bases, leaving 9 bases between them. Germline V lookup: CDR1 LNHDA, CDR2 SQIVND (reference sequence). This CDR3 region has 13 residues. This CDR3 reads CASSITQGYEQYF. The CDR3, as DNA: TGTGCCAGTAGTATCACACAGGGCTACGAGCAGTACTTC.

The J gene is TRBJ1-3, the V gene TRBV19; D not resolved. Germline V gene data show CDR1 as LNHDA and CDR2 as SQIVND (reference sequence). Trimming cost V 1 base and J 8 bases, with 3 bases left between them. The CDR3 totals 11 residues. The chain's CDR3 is CASSIGDTIYF. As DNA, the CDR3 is TGTGCCAGTAGTATAGGAGACACCATATATTTT.

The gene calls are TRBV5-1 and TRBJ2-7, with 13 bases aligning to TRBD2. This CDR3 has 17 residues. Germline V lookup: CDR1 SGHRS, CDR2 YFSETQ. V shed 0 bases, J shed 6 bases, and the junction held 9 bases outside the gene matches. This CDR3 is CASSLGLAGGSGTEQYF. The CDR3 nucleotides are TGCGCCAGCAGCTTGGGACTAGCGGGGGGCTCGGGGACCGAGCAGTACTTC.

The DNA of the CDR3 is TGTGCCAGCAGTGGGGGTAGCGGGGGTGACGAGCAGTTCTTC. Amino acids: CASSGGSGGDEQFF. The V call is TRBV2, the J call TRBJ2-1, with 9 bases that match TRBD2. Per germline, CDR1 SNHLY and CDR2 FYNNEI. Unmatched junction bases numbered 8, after V lost 4 bases and J lost 10 bases. This CDR3 contains 14 residues.

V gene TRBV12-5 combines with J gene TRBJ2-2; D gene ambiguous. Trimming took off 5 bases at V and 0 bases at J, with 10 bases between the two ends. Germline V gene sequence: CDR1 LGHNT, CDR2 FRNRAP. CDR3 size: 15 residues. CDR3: CASGRQAANTGELFF. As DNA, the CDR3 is TGTGCTAGTGGTCGCCAAGCTGCGAACACCGGGGAGCTGTTTTTT.

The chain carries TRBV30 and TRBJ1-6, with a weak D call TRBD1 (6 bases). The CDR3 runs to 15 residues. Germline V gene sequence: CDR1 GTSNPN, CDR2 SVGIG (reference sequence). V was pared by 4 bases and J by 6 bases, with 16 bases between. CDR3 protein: CAWNLPGTSNSPLHF. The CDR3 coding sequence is TGTGCCTGGAACCTCCCCGGGACATCTAATTCACCCCTCCACTTT. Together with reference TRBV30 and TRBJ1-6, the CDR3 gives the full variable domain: SQTIHQWPATLVQPVGSPLSLECTVEGTSNPNLYWYRQAAGRGLQLLFYSVGIGQISSEVPQNLSASRPQDRQFILSSKKLLLSDSGFYLCAWNLPGTSNSPLHFGNGTRLTVT.

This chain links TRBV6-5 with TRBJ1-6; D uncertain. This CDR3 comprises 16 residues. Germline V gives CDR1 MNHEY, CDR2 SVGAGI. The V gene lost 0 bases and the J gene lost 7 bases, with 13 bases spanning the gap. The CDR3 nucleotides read TGTGCCAGCAGTTACTCTGAGCGCCGAAGGAATTCACCCCTCCACTTT. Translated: CASSYSERRRNSPLHF.

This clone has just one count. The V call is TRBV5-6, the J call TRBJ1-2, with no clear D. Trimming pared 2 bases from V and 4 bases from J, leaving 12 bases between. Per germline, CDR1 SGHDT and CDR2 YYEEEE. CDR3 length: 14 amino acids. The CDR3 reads CASSFSRQVYGYTF. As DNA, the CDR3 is TGTGCCAGCAGCTTCTCCAGGCAAGTCTATGGCTACACCTTC.

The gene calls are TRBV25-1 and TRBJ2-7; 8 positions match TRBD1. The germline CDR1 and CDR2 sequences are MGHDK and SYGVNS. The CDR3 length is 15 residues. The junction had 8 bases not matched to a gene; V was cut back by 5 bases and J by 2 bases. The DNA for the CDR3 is TGTGCCAGCAGTCCCGGGACAGGATTAACCTACGAGCAGTACTTC. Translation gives CASSPGTGLTYEQYF.

CDR3: CASSIRSGMNTEAFF. CDR3 nucleotides: TGTGCCAGTAGTATTAGATCCGGTATGAACACTGAAGCTTTCTTT. The chain uses TRBV19 and TRBJ1-1; D unclear. Between the trimmed V and J ends, which lost 3 bases and 0 bases, there was a span of 11 bases. Germline V gene data show CDR1 as LNHDA and CDR2 as SQIVND (reference sequence). The CDR3 loop spans 15 amino acids.

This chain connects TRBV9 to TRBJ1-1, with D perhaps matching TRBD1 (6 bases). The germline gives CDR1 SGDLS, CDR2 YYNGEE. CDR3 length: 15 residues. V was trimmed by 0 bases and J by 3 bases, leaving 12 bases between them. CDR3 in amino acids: CASSVDGGLDTEAFF. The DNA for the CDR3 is TGTGCCAGCAGCGTAGACGGGGGGCTCGACACTGAAGCTTTCTTT.

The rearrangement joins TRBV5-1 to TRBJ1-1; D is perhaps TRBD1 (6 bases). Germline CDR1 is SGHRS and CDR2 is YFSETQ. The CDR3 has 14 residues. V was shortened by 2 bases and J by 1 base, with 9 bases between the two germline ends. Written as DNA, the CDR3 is TGCGCCAGCAGCTTTTACAGGGCGAACACTGAAGCTTTCTTT. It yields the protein CASSFYRANTEAFF.

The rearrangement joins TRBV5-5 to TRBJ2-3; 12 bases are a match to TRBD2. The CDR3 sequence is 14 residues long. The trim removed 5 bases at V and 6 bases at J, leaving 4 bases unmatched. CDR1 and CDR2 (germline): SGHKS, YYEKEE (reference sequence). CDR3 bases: TGTGCCAGCAGAGGGCTAGCGGGGGGGGATACGCAGTATTTT. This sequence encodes CASRGLAGGDTQYF.

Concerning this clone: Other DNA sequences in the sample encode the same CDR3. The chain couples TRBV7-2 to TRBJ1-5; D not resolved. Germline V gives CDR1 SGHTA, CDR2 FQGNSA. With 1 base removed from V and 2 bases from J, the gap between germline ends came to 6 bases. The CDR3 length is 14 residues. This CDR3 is CASSLVGGNQPQHF. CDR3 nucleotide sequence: TGTGCCAGCAGCTTAGTGGGCGGCAATCAGCCCCAGCATTTT.

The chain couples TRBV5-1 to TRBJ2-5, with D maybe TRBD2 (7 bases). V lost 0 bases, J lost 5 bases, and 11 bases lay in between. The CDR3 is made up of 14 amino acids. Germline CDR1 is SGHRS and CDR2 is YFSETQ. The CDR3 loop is CASSLVPGGETQYF. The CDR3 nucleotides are TGCGCCAGCAGCTTGGTCCCGGGGGGCGAGACCCAGTACTTC.

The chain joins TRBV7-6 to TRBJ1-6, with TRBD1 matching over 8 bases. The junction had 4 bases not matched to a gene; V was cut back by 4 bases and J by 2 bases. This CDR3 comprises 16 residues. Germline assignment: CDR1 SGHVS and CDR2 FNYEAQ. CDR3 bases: TGTGCCAGCAGCTCCACAGGGGGGACCTATAATTCACCCCTCCACTTT. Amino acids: CASSSTGGTYNSPLHF.

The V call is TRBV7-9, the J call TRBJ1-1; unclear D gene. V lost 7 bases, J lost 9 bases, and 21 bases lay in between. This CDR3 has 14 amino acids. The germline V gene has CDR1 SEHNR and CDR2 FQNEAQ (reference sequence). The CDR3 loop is CASNEILGPGKAFF. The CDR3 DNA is TGTGCCAGCAACGAAATTCTAGGGCCCGGGAAAGCTTTCTTT.

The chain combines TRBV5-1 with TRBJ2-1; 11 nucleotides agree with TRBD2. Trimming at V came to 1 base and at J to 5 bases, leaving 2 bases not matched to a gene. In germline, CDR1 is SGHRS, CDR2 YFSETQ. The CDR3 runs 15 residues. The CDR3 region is CASSLTSGGHNEQFF. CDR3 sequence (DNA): TGCGCCAGCAGCTTGACTAGCGGGGGTCACAATGAGCAGTTCTTC.

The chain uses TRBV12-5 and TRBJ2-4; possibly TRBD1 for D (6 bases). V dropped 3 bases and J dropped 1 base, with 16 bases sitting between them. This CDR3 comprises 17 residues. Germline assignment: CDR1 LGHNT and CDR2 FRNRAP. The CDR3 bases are TGTGCTAGTGGTTTTAAAGGGGGATTGGGGGCCAAAAACATTCAGTACTTC. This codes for CASGFKGGLGAKNIQYF.

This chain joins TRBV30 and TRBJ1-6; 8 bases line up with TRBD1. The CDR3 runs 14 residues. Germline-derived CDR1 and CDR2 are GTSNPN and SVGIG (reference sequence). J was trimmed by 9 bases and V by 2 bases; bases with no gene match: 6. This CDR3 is CAWSPRGRVSPLHF. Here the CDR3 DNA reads TGTGCCTGGAGTCCCAGGGGGCGGGTTTCACCCCTCCACTTT.

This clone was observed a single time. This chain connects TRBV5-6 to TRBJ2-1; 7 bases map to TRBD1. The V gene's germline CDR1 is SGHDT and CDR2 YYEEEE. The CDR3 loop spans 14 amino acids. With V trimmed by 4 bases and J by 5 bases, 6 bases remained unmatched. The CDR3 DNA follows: TGTGCCAGCAGCGACCGGACAGGAGACAATGAGCAGTTCTTC. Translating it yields CASSDRTGDNEQFF.

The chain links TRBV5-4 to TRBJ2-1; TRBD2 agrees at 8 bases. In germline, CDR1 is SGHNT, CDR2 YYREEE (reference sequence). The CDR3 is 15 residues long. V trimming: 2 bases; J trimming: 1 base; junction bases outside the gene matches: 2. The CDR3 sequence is CASSLAGASYNEQFF. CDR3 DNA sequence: TGTGCCAGCAGCTTAGCGGGGGCTTCCTACAATGAGCAGTTCTTC.

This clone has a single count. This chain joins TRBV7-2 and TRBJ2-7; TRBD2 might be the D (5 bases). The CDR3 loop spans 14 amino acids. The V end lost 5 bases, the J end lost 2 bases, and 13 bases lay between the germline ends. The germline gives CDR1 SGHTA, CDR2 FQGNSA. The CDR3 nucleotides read TGTGCCAGCAGCGAGAATCTGAGGGCCTACGAGCAGTACTTC. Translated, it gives CASSENLRAYEQYF.

The CDR3 DNA sequence: TGTGCCAGCACGCCTAGCGGGGGGGCCGGAAACATTCAGTACTTC. Translated: CASTPSGGAGNIQYF. The chain is built from TRBV6-6 and TRBJ2-4; 12 bases are shared with TRBD2. Germline V gene lookup returns CDR1 MNHNY and CDR2 SVGAGI (reference sequence). Losses at the gene ends were 7 bases for V and 6 bases for J; bases not matched to a gene: 7. The CDR3 has 15 residues.

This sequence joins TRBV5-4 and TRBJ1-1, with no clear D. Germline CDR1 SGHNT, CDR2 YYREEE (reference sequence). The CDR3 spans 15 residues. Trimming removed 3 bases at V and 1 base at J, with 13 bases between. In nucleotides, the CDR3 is TGTGCCAGCAGCTCGCCAACCCAAGCGAACACTGAAGCTTTCTTT. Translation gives CASSSPTQANTEAFF.

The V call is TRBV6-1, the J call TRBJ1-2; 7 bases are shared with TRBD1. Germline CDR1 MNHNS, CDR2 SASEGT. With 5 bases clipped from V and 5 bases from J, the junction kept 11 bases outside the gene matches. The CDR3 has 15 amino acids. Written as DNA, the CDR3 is TGTGCCAGCAGTATGACAGGGTCCCTTAGGTATGGCTACACCTTC. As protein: CASSMTGSLRYGYTF.

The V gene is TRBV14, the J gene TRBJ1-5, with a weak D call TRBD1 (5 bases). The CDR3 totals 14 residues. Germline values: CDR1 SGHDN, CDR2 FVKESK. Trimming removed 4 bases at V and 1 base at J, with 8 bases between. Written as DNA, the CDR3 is TGTGCCAGCAGCCCCGCAGGGAGCAATCAGCCCCAGCATTTT. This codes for CASSPAGSNQPQHF. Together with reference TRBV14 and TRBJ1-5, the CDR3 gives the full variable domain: EAGVTQFPSHSVIEKGQTVTLRCDPISGHDNLYWYRRVMGKEIKFLLHFVKESKQDESGMPNNRFLAERTGGTYSTLKVQPAELEDSGVYFCASSPAGSNQPQHFGDGTRLSIL.

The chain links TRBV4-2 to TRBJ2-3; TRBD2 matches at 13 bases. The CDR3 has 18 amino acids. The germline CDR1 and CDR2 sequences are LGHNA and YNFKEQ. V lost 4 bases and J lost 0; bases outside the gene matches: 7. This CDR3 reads CASSPRTSGGLSTDTQYF. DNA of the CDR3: TGTGCCAGCAGCCCACGGACTAGCGGGGGCCTTAGCACAGATACGCAGTATTTT.